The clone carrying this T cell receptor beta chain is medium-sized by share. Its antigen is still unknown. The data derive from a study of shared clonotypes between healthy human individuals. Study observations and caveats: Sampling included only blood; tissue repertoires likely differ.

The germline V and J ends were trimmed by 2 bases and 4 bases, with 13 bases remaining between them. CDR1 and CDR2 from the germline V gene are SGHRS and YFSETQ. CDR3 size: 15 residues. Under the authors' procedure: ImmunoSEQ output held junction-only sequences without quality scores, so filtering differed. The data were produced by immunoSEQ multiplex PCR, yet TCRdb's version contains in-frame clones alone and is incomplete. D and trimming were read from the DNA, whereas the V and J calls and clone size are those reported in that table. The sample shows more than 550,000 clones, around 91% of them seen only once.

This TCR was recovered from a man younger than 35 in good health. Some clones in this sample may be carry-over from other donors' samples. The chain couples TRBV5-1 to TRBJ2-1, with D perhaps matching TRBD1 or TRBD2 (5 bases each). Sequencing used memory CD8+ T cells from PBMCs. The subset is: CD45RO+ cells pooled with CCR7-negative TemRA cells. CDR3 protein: CASSLTGGGYNEQFF. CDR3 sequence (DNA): TGCGCCAGCAGCTTAACAGGAGGCGGGTACAATGAGCAGTTCTTC.